These 20 T cell receptor beta chains originate from one sample sequenced in a study of blood T cell repertoires in COVID-19. Sequenced by immunoSEQ multiplex PCR; TCRdb stores in-frame clones only, minus some. The data contain about 310,000 clones, over 85% of them singletons. The sequenced sample consisted of PBMCs or T cells enriched from blood (not recorded which). Receptors originate from a woman younger than 45 who had recovered from COVID-19.

The chain uses TRBV11-2 and TRBJ2-1, with 9 bases fitting TRBD1. Germline V gene sequence: CDR1 SGHAT, CDR2 FQNNGV. Unmatched junction bases numbered 6, after V lost 1 base and J lost 5 bases. This CDR3 has 16 residues. The chain's CDR3 is CASSLGQGVPNNEQFF. CDR3 DNA: TGTGCCAGCAGCTTAGGACAGGGGGTCCCGAACAATGAGCAGTTCTTC.

The chain joins TRBV7-8 to TRBJ1-1; D is possibly TRBD1 (6 bases). This CDR3 region has 14 residues. Per the germline V gene, CDR1 is SGHVS and CDR2 is FQNEAQ. V lost 5 bases and J lost 5, with 15 bases in between. CDR3 DNA: TGTGCCAGCAGCCTCCAGGGGAGGGGGACTGAAGCTTTCTTT. It encodes CASSLQGRGTEAFF.

The V call is TRBV5-4, the J call TRBJ1-3; no definite D call. Trimming removed 4 bases from V and 0 bases from J, with 11 bases in between. This CDR3 is built from 15 residues. Germline loops: CDR1 SGHNT, CDR2 YYREEE (reference sequence). CDR3 protein: CASSREGYSGNTIYF. The DNA for the CDR3 is TGTGCCAGCAGCCGGGAGGGATACTCTGGAAACACCATATATTTT.

The chain recombines TRBV3-1 (or the pseudogene TRBV3-2) with TRBJ2-7; 8 bases are a match to TRBD1. The V gene's germline CDR1 is LGHDT and CDR2 YNNKEL (reference sequence). With V trimmed by 0 bases and J by 7 bases, 8 bases remained unmatched. This CDR3 has 15 amino acids. The CDR3 here is CASSQDQDRVWEQYF. The CDR3 DNA sequence: TGTGCCAGCAGCCAAGATCAGGACAGGGTGTGGGAGCAGTACTTC.

This chain connects TRBV28 to TRBJ2-7; 8 bases line up with TRBD2. From germline, CDR1 is MDHEN and CDR2 SYDVKM. The CDR3 is made up of 13 amino acids. The ends lost 10 bases at V and 2 bases at J; junction bases unmatched: 7. The CDR3 spells CATKTGGAYEQYF. As DNA, the CDR3 is TGTGCCACCAAGACGGGGGGGGCCTACGAGCAGTACTTC. The variable domain in full, completed from reference TRBV28 and TRBJ2-7, reads DVKVTQSSRYLVKRTGEKVFLECVQDMDHENMFWYRQDPGLGLRLIYFSYDVKMKEKGDIPEGYSVSREKKERFSLILESASTNQTSMYLCATKTGGAYEQYFGPGTRLTVT.

The chain has TRBV27 and TRBJ2-6; 9 positions agree with TRBD1. Trimming cost V 2 bases and J 2 bases; bases outside gene matches: 4. This CDR3 has 17 residues. CDR1 and CDR2 (germline): MNHEY, SMNVEV (reference sequence). The DNA for the CDR3 is TGTGCCAGCAGTTTAGGGACAGGGTCACCTGGGGCCAACGTCCTGACTTTC. This codes for CASSLGTGSPGANVLTF.

J is TRBJ2-1 and V is TRBV28, with D possibly matching TRBD2 (6 bases). CDR3 size: 15 residues. Germline lookup yields CDR1 MDHEN and CDR2 SYDVKM. Trimming removed 3 bases from V and 6 bases from J, with 15 bases in between. As DNA, the CDR3 is TGTGCCAGCAGTTTTGGTTCGGCCGGGAGCAATGAGCAGTTCTTC. Amino acids: CASSFGSAGSNEQFF.

This chain links TRBV5-6 with TRBJ2-1; D is unclear. The CDR3 is 15 residues long. Germline loops: CDR1 SGHDT, CDR2 YYEEEE. The ends were cut back, 6 bases at V and 0 bases at J, with 13 bases in the middle. The CDR3 spells CASKRSRSSYNEQFF. Here the CDR3 DNA reads TGTGCCAGCAAACGGTCAAGGAGCTCCTACAATGAGCAGTTCTTC. The whole variable domain, remainder taken from reference TRBV5-6 and TRBJ2-1, is DAGVTQSPTHLIKTRGQQVTLRCSPKSGHDTVSWYQQALGQGPQFIFQYYEEEERQRGNFPDRFSGHQFPNYSSELNVNALLLGDSALYLCASKRSRSSYNEQFFGPGTRLTVL.

This chain connects TRBV6-5 to TRBJ2-7; D is perhaps TRBD1 (6 bases). Germline V lookup: CDR1 MNHEY, CDR2 SVGAGI. This CDR3 is built from 15 residues. V lost 6 bases and J lost 0, with 15 bases in between. The DNA for the CDR3 is TGTGCCAGCAGCAAAACGACAGGAAACTCCTACGAGCAGTACTTC. This translates into CASSKTTGNSYEQYF.

This chain uses TRBV11-3 with TRBJ2-3, with 10 bases fitting TRBD1. The V and J ends lost 5 bases and 6 bases, in that order; junction bases with no gene match: 5. Germline CDR1 is SGHNT and CDR2 is YENEEA. This CDR3 comprises 14 residues. The CDR3 region has the DNA TGTGCCAGCAGCCCCGGGACAGGGGCGGATACGCAGTATTTT. As protein: CASSPGTGADTQYF.

This chain connects TRBV2 to TRBJ2-3; 8 nucleotides agree with TRBD2. The CDR3 sequence is 15 residues long. The V gene end was trimmed by 4 bases and the J gene end by 4 bases; junction bases not matched to a gene: 7. CDR1 is SNHLY and CDR2 is FYNNEI in the germline V gene. The CDR3 sequence is CASSVISGISDTQYF. The CDR3 DNA follows: TGTGCCAGCAGTGTGATTAGCGGGATCTCAGATACGCAGTATTTT.

CDR3: CAISTGLLQETQYF. The CDR3 region has the DNA TGTGCCATCAGTACGGGACTGCTCCAAGAGACCCAGTACTTC. V is TRBV10-3 and J is TRBJ2-5; tentatively, D is TRBD2 (6 bases). Germline CDR1 ENHRY, CDR2 SYGVKD. The length of the CDR3 is 14 residues. The V end lost 5 bases, the J end lost 1 base, and 11 bases lay between the germline ends.

J is TRBJ2-1 and V is TRBV7-9, with D maybe TRBD2 (6 bases). This CDR3 is 15 amino acids long. Germline V lookup: CDR1 SEHNR, CDR2 FQNEAQ (reference sequence). With 5 bases removed from V and 4 bases from J, the gap between germline ends came to 15 bases. This CDR3 reads CASSPPGGNYNEQFF. The CDR3 bases are TGTGCCAGCAGCCCACCCGGGGGAAATTACAATGAGCAGTTCTTC.

The chain joins TRBV18 to TRBJ2-7, with D possibly being TRBD2 (5 bases). The CDR3 loop spans 17 amino acids. The V end was cut by 2 bases, the J end by 2 bases, with 19 bases between. Germline lookup yields CDR1 KGHSH and CDR2 LQKENI. CDR3 region: CASSPSNEGSETYEQYF. DNA of the CDR3: TGTGCCAGCTCACCAAGTAACGAGGGCAGCGAAACCTACGAGCAGTACTTC. The whole variable domain, filled in from reference TRBV18 and TRBJ2-7, reads NAGVMQNPRHLVRRRGQEARLRCSPMKGHSHVYWYRQLPEEGLKFMVYLQKENIIDESGMPKERFSAEFPKEGPSILRIQQVVRGDSAAYFCASSPSNEGSETYEQYFGPGTRLTVT.

This rearrangement joins TRBV7-8 to TRBJ2-7, with D maybe TRBD2 (6 bases). Germline V gene sequence: CDR1 SGHVS, CDR2 FQNEAQ. V was trimmed by 6 bases and J by 6 bases, leaving 12 bases between them. There are 12 residues in the CDR3. The CDR3 DNA sequence: TGTGCCAGCAGTTCCTGGAGGGGCGAGCAGTACTTC. This encodes CASSSWRGEQYF.

The chain is built from TRBV18 and TRBJ2-1; D not certain. Germline CDR1 KGHSH, CDR2 LQKENI. This CDR3 region has 15 residues. The ends were cut back, 0 bases at V and 4 bases at J, with 10 bases in the middle. This CDR3 reads CASSPPTAQYNEQFF. DNA for the CDR3: TGTGCCAGCTCACCACCCACAGCCCAATACAATGAGCAGTTCTTC.

This clone was observed once. The V and J genes are TRBV5-1 and TRBJ1-3; D ambiguous. Germline CDR1 and CDR2: SGHRS and YFSETQ. This CDR3 has 13 amino acids. V gave up 0 bases and J gave up 4 bases, with 5 bases separating them. For the CDR3, the DNA is TGCGCCAGCAGCTTGGGCCGGGGAAACACCATATATTTT. Its protein product is CASSLGRGNTIYF.

The chain couples TRBV5-5 to TRBJ1-1; a possible D gene is TRBD1 (5 bases). Germline-derived CDR1 and CDR2 are SGHKS and YYEKEE (reference sequence). The CDR3 has 16 residues. V was cut by 7 bases and J by 0 bases, with 19 bases left in between. CDR3: CASRRSSGSMNTEAFF. The CDR3 DNA reads TGTGCCAGCCGTCGTAGTTCAGGGTCGATGAACACTGAAGCTTTCTTT.

This clone was seen more than once but under ten times. This chain links TRBV6-5 with TRBJ1-5; 11 bases align to TRBD1. Germline CDR1 reads MNHEY; CDR2 reads SVGAGI. The CDR3 sequence is 16 residues long. The junction had 7 bases not matched to a gene; V was cut back by 4 bases and J by 5 bases. DNA for the CDR3: TGTGCCAGCAGTTCTCTCGGGACAGGGGGAGATCAGCCCCAGCATTTT. This codes for CASSSLGTGGDQPQHF.

This chain uses TRBV6-5 with TRBJ2-7; D is possibly TRBD2 (7 bases). The germline V gene has CDR1 MNHEY and CDR2 SVGAGI. This CDR3 is 14 amino acids long. V gave up 7 bases and J gave up 5 bases, with 18 bases separating them. The CDR3 here is CASTGVGGPNEQYF. As DNA, the CDR3 is TGTGCCAGCACAGGGGTGGGAGGGCCCAACGAGCAGTACTTC.